This T cell receptor (beta chain) originates from a study of CD8 T cells in ankylosing spondylitis. Study-level findings and limits: Within ankylosing spondylitis blood, a TCR beta motif made up of roughly eight highly homologous variants appeared to be characteristic.

This clonotype was seen repeatedly, ten times or more. As yet, its antigen is unknown. Germline V gene data show CDR1 as MDHEN and CDR2 as SYDVKM. This CDR3 has 11 amino acids. V was cut by 9 bases and J by 9 bases, with 14 bases left in between. TCRdb used MiXCR to reprocess the 5' RACE reads, holding one entry per CDR3 protein. The data show some 220,000 distinct CDR3 sequences, with 5.5% to 7.5% seen just once and 11% to 15% held by the top ten. The receptor comes from a male donor with ankylosing spondylitis. The rearrangement joins TRBV28 to TRBJ1-1; a possible D gene is TRBD1 (5 bases). Specimen: blood, either unsorted or a sorted T cell fraction (not recorded which). The CDR3 DNA reads TGTGCCAGTCTTTCCGGGACTCAAGCTTTCTTT. Translating it yields CASLSGTQAFF.